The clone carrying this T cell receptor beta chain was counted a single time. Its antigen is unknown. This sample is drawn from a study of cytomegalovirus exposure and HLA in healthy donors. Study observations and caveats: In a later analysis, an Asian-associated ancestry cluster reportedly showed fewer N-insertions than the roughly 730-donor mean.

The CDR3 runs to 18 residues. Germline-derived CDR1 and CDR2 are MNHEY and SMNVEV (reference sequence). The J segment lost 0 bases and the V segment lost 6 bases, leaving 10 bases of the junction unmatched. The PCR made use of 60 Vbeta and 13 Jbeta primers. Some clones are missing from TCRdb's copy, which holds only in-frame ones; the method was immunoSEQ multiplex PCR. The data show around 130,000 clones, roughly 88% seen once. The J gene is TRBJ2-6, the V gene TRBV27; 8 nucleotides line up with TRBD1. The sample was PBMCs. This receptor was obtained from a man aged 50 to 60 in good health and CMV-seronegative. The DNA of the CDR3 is TGTGCCAGCAGCCTCCTTGCAGGGGGCGCCTCTGGGGCCAACGTCCTGACTTTC. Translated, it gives CASSLLAGGASGANVLTF.